Listed here are 15 T cell receptor beta chains from one sample, sequenced in a study of blood T cell repertoires in COVID-19. Assay: immunoSEQ multiplex PCR; the TCRdb copy retains only in-frame clones and omits some. Altogether about 240,000 clones are present, roughly 80% being singletons, with the ten largest covering roughly 9.6%. The sample consisted of peripheral blood. These receptors originate from a woman older than 75 with acute or convalescent COVID-19.

The chain has TRBV10-1 and TRBJ2-7; D possibly corresponds to TRBD1 (7 bases). V lost 4 bases and J lost 2, with 12 bases in between. CDR3 size: 14 residues. Germline V CDR1 and CDR2: WNHNN, SYGVQD (reference sequence). CDR3 protein: CASSAAGGTYEQYF. The CDR3 DNA sequence: TGCGCCAGCAGTGCGGCAGGGGGGACCTACGAGCAGTACTTC.

This clone has more than one count but fewer than ten. This rearrangement joins TRBV2 to TRBJ1-5; D might be TRBD1 (6 bases). The germline CDR1 and CDR2 sequences are SNHLY and FYNNEI. Trimming pared 4 bases from V and 2 bases from J, leaving 12 bases between. The CDR3 totals 15 residues. The CDR3: CASSAGGLGNQPQHF. The CDR3 DNA is TGTGCCAGCAGTGCGGGGGGCTTGGGCAATCAGCCCCAGCATTTT.

The CDR3 loop reads CASSYDRTSYEKLFF. The CDR3 DNA follows: TGTGCCAGCAGTTACGACAGGACCTCTTACGAAAAACTGTTTTTT. This rearrangement joins TRBV6-5 to TRBJ1-4; maybe TRBD1 (6 bases). Germline assignment: CDR1 MNHEY and CDR2 SVGAGI. The CDR3 spans 15 residues. V lost 2 bases and J lost 8, with 15 bases in between.

This clone showed up just a few times. The CDR3 DNA sequence: TGTGCCAGCAGTTTATCGGGGCAAAGTTCACCCCTCCACTTT. Amino acids: CASSLSGQSSPLHF. This chain links TRBV27 with TRBJ1-6; tentatively, D is TRBD1 (5 bases). V lost 0 bases and J lost 9, with 9 bases in between. The CDR3 is 14 residues long. From germline, CDR1 is MNHEY and CDR2 SMNVEV (reference sequence).

CDR3 nucleotides: TGTGCCACCAGCAGAGAGAGGGACAGGGTAAATGAGCAGTTCTTC. This translates into CATSRERDRVNEQFF. The chain combines TRBV15 with TRBJ2-1, with 9 positions matching TRBD1. CDR1 and CDR2 (germline): LNHNV, YYDKDF (reference sequence). J was trimmed by 7 bases and V by 0 bases; bases with no gene match: 4. The CDR3 is 15 residues long. Full variable domain (remainder filled in from reference TRBV15 and TRBJ2-1): DAMVIQNPRYQVTQFGKPVTLSCSQTLNHNVMYWYQQKSSQAPKLLFHYYDKDFNNEADTPDNFQSRRPNTSFCFLDIRSPGLGDTAMYLCATSRERDRVNEQFFGPGTRLTVL.

This rearrangement joins TRBV5-4 to TRBJ1-1, with 8 bases lining up with TRBD1. The CDR3 length is 14 residues. The junction had 3 bases not matched to a gene; V was cut back by 2 bases and J by 3 bases. CDR1 and CDR2 from the germline V gene are SGHNT and YYREEE (reference sequence). For the CDR3, the DNA is TGTGCCAGCAGCTTACAGGGGGTAGACACTGAAGCTTTCTTT. Amino acid sequence: CASSLQGVDTEAFF.

The chain links TRBV19 to TRBJ1-4, with D tentatively TRBD1 (6 bases). CDR1 and CDR2 from the germline V gene are LNHDA and SQIVND (reference sequence). This CDR3 has 16 residues. V was shortened by 7 bases and J by 7 bases, with 22 bases between the two germline ends. The CDR3 DNA is TGTGCCAGTACCTATCGGCCCCTTACAGGGATTGAAAAACTGTTTTTT. It codes for CASTYRPLTGIEKLFF.

The rearrangement links TRBV19 to TRBJ1-3; 9 nucleotides line up with TRBD1. V lost 5 bases and J lost 2; bases outside the gene matches: 4. This CDR3 spans 15 amino acids. Germline values: CDR1 LNHDA, CDR2 SQIVND (reference sequence). The CDR3 DNA follows: TGTGCCAGTAGTTCCCGACAGGGGGCTGGAAACACCATATATTTT. This encodes CASSSRQGAGNTIYF.

This chain uses TRBV11-2 with TRBJ2-1, with D tentatively TRBD1 (6 bases). In germline, CDR1 is SGHAT, CDR2 FQNNGV. The CDR3 extends over 15 amino acids. Trimming left V 5 bases short and J 3 bases short, with 14 bases between. In DNA, the CDR3 is TGTGCCAGCAGCATACAGGGCACCCTCTACAATGAGCAGTTCTTC. It encodes CASSIQGTLYNEQFF.

V gene TRBV29-1 combines with J gene TRBJ2-7, with no clear D. V shed 7 bases and J shed 0 bases, with 16 bases lying between them. The CDR3 has 14 residues. Germline V lookup: CDR1 SQVTM, CDR2 ANQGSEA. The CDR3 region is CSALGSLSSYEQYF. In nucleotides, the CDR3 is TGCAGCGCCCTCGGGTCCCTTAGCTCCTACGAGCAGTACTTC.

The V call is TRBV20-1, the J call TRBJ2-7; D uncertain. The CDR3 is 8 residues long. Germline lookup yields CDR1 DFQATT and CDR2 SNEGSKA (reference sequence). V lost 6 bases, J lost 7 bases, and 4 bases lay in between. Here the CDR3 DNA reads TGCAGTGCCGGTGAGCAGTACTTC. This codes for CSAGEQYF.

This chain joins TRBV5-1 and TRBJ1-4; 10 nucleotides agree with TRBD1. The CDR3 has 17 residues. V was pared by 6 bases and J by 4 bases, with 12 bases of the junction left unmatched. Germline V CDR1 and CDR2: SGHRS, YFSETQ. The CDR3 DNA reads TGCGCCAGCAAAACCGGGACAGGGGTCGCGCGTAATGAAAAACTGTTTTTT. This sequence encodes CASKTGTGVARNEKLFF.

This clone was observed at least ten times. A junction end diverges from the germline sequence, so it may reflect a read error. The chain has TRBV7-7 and TRBJ1-1, with D possibly TRBD1 on 6 matching bases. CDR3 size: 13 residues. The germline V gene encodes CDR1 SSHAT and CDR2 FNYEAQ (reference sequence). As DNA, the CDR3 is TGTGCTAGCAGCTTAGACCAGGGGACTGAAGCTTTCTTT. Translation: CASSLDQGTEAFF.

The chain uses TRBV6-6 and TRBJ2-2, with TRBD2 identical over 15 bases. The germline V gene has CDR1 MNHNY and CDR2 SVGAGI (reference sequence). Trimming took 8 bases from V and 6 from J; bases not matched to a gene: 7. The CDR3 runs 16 residues. CDR3 sequence (DNA): TGTGCCAGCGGAGGACTAGCGGGGGGGCCGGCCGGGGAGCTGTTTTTT. This gives the protein CASGGLAGGPAGELFF.

This chain uses TRBV10-2 with TRBJ1-1; no definite D call. Germline V CDR1 and CDR2: WSHSY, SAAADI. The CDR3 loop spans 11 amino acids. V was clipped by 8 bases and J by 0 bases, with 4 bases between them. DNA for the CDR3: TGCGCCAGCGTAATGAACACTGAAGCTTTCTTT. As protein: CASVMNTEAFF.